The rows below give T cell receptor beta chains drawn from one sample of a study of cytomegalovirus exposure and HLA in healthy donors. The table came from immunoSEQ multiplex PCR; TCRdb's copy has only in-frame clones and leaves some out. The table records about 130,000 clones, less than 85% of them present only once. The sequencing sample was made of PBMCs. These receptors were obtained from a man aged 25-40 years in good health and CMV-seropositive. Each CDR3 is given with its conserved first and last residue. Fields, in order: V gene, clone size, J gene, D gene, CDR3 DNA, CDR3 protein. A D gene is named only where the DNA matches it firmly. The listing skips clone size in some rows; elsewhere it reads once, few, many or a size class.

V gene: TRBV19; clone size: NA; J gene: TRBJ1-1; D gene: NA; CDR3 DNA: TGTGCCAGTACCGGGCAGGGCCACACTGAAGCTTTCTTT; CDR3 protein: CASTGQGHTEAFF
V gene: TRBV7-2; clone size: NA; J gene: TRBJ1-1; D gene: TRBD1; CDR3 DNA: TGTGCCAGCAGCTACCAGGGGGCACGGACTGAAGCTTTCTTT; CDR3 protein: CASSYQGARTEAFF
V gene: TRBV19; clone size: few; J gene: TRBJ1-2; D gene: TRBD1; CDR3 DNA: TGTGCCAGTATCAGAACTGACAGGGAAGGTTACTATGGCTACACCTTC; CDR3 protein: CASIRTDREGYYGYTF
V gene: TRBV30; clone size: NA; J gene: TRBJ2-5; D gene: TRBD1; CDR3 DNA: TGTGCCTGGAGTGTGAGAGGACAGGGCCCGGGTGAGACCCAGTACTTC; CDR3 protein: CAWSVRGQGPGETQYF
V gene: TRBV29-1; clone size: NA; J gene: TRBJ2-7; D gene: NA; CDR3 DNA: TGCAGCGTTGGAGGAGGGATCCGGTACGAGCAGTACTTC; CDR3 protein: CSVGGGIRYEQYF
V gene: TRBV6-1; clone size: few; J gene: TRBJ1-1; D gene: NA; CDR3 DNA: TGTGCCAGCAGTGAAGCGCTAATGCTGAACACTGAAGCTTTCTTT; CDR3 protein: CASSEALMLNTEAFF
V gene: TRBV6-1; clone size: NA; J gene: TRBJ2-1; D gene: NA; CDR3 DNA: TGTGCCAGCAGTGAAGAGCAGGGGAGGGGGGGCTTTGATGAGCAGTTCTTC; CDR3 protein: CASSEEQGRGGFDEQFF
V gene: TRBV9; clone size: NA; J gene: TRBJ2-1; D gene: NA; CDR3 DNA: TGTGCCAGCAGCGTAGTATCCCGCAGCGGCAATGAGCAGTTCTTC; CDR3 protein: CASSVVSRSGNEQFF
V gene: TRBV11-2; clone size: few; J gene: TRBJ2-2; D gene: NA; CDR3 DNA: TGTGCCAGCAGCTTAGGGCAGGGCACCGGGGAGCTGTTTTTT; CDR3 protein: CASSLGQGTGELFF
V gene: TRBV19; clone size: NA; J gene: TRBJ1-5; D gene: NA; CDR3 DNA: TGTGCCAGTAGTATAGATCGCCAAGGGGGTTCCCTTAACCAGAACAATCAGCCCCAGCATTTT; CDR3 protein: CASSIDRQGGSLNQNNQPQHF
V gene: TRBV11-2; clone size: NA; J gene: TRBJ2-7; D gene: NA; CDR3 DNA: TGTGCCAGCAGCTCAAAGGGGGGGTACGAGCAGTACTTC; CDR3 protein: CASSSKGGYEQYF
V gene: TRBV12-5; clone size: NA; J gene: TRBJ2-5; D gene: NA; CDR3 DNA: TGTGCTAGTGGTTTACAGACCCTGCAAGAGACCCAGTACTTC; CDR3 protein: CASGLQTLQETQYF
V gene: TRBV13; clone size: once; J gene: TRBJ1-1; D gene: NA; CDR3 DNA: TGTGCCAGCAGCCAAAGCGGACGTAAGGACACTGAAGCTTTCTTT; CDR3 protein: CASSQSGRKDTEAFF
V gene: TRBV29-1; clone size: NA; J gene: TRBJ2-7; D gene: NA; CDR3 DNA: TGCAGCGTAATAGAGATCTACGAGCAGTACTTC; CDR3 protein: CSVIEIYEQYF
V gene: TRBV12-5; clone size: once; J gene: TRBJ2-7; D gene: TRBD2; CDR3 DNA: TGTGCTAGTGCCCAGGCGGGGGGGGCCTACGAGCAGTACTTC; CDR3 protein: CASAQAGGAYEQYF
V gene: TRBV6-5; clone size: NA; J gene: TRBJ1-2; D gene: NA; CDR3 DNA: TGTGCCAGCAGTCTCGGGGGTAACTATGGCTACACCTTC; CDR3 protein: CASSLGGNYGYTF
V gene: TRBV15; clone size: NA; J gene: TRBJ2-7; D gene: TRBD1; CDR3 DNA: TGTGCCACCAGCAGAGAGAGGGGGCAGTCCTACGAGCAGTACTTC; CDR3 protein: CATSRERGQSYEQYF
V gene: TRBV7-2; clone size: NA; J gene: TRBJ1-2; D gene: NA; CDR3 DNA: TGTGCCAGCAGTCCAGACAGGAACTATGGCTACACCTTC; CDR3 protein: CASSPDRNYGYTF
V gene: TRBV12-5; clone size: few; J gene: TRBJ1-5; D gene: NA; CDR3 DNA: TGTGCTAGCGCCGCTCTGAACTTAGGGGACAATCAGCCCCAGCATTTT; CDR3 protein: CASAALNLGDNQPQHF
V gene: TRBV6-5; clone size: NA; J gene: TRBJ1-6; D gene: NA; CDR3 DNA: TGTGCCAGCAGTTACGAGGATCCAGGGTATAATTCACCCCTCCACTTT; CDR3 protein: CASSYEDPGYNSPLHF
V gene: TRBV11-3; clone size: few; J gene: TRBJ2-5; D gene: TRBD1; CDR3 DNA: TGTGCCAGCAGCTTGAGGGACAGAGAGACCCAGTACTTC; CDR3 protein: CASSLRDRETQYF
V gene: TRBV9; clone size: NA; J gene: TRBJ2-2; D gene: NA; CDR3 DNA: TGTGCCAGCAGCGTCGACAGCTACAACACCGGGGAGCTGTTTTTT; CDR3 protein: CASSVDSYNTGELFF
V gene: TRBV5-6; clone size: NA; J gene: TRBJ2-4; D gene: TRBD2; CDR3 DNA: TGTGCCAGCAGCTTAGCGGGGGGAACCATTCAGTACTTC; CDR3 protein: CASSLAGGTIQYF
V gene: TRBV12-5; clone size: NA; J gene: TRBJ2-7; D gene: TRBD1; CDR3 DNA: TGTGCTAGTGGCCCCGGGACAGGGGGGATGGACGAGCAGTACTTC; CDR3 protein: CASGPGTGGMDEQYF
V gene: TRBV2; clone size: NA; J gene: TRBJ2-3; D gene: NA; CDR3 DNA: TGTGCCAGCATGAGAAGCGGGTCCGGAACAGATACGCAGTATTTT; CDR3 protein: CASMRSGSGTDTQYF
V gene: TRBV10-3; clone size: few; J gene: TRBJ2-3; D gene: TRBD2; CDR3 DNA: TGTGCCATCAGCGAACTAGCGGGGGGGTACGTAGATACGCAGTATTTT; CDR3 protein: CAISELAGGYVDTQYF
V gene: TRBV5-1; clone size: NA; J gene: TRBJ1-4; D gene: NA; CDR3 DNA: TGCGCCAGCAGCTTAGGAGGGGCCCAAGAAAAACTGTTTTTT; CDR3 protein: CASSLGGAQEKLFF
V gene: TRBV7-2; clone size: NA; J gene: TRBJ2-1; D gene: NA; CDR3 DNA: TGTGCCAGCAGCTTAGATAACAGGCGGAGCTCCTACAATGAGCAGTTCTTC; CDR3 protein: CASSLDNRRSSYNEQFF
V gene: TRBV7-3; clone size: NA; J gene: TRBJ2-3; D gene: NA; CDR3 DNA: TGTGCCAGCAGCTCACAGGGATTTGGAACAGATACGCAGTATTTT; CDR3 protein: CASSSQGFGTDTQYF
V gene: TRBV18; clone size: NA; J gene: TRBJ2-7; D gene: TRBD1; CDR3 DNA: TGTGCCAGCTCCCGGACAGGGGTCTACTACGAGCAGTACTTC; CDR3 protein: CASSRTGVYYEQYF
V gene: TRBV30; clone size: few; J gene: TRBJ1-1; D gene: NA; CDR3 DNA: TGTGCCTGGACTTTGTTTGAAGCTTTCTTT; CDR3 protein: CAWTLFEAFF
V gene: TRBV5-1; clone size: few; J gene: TRBJ2-5; D gene: NA; CDR3 DNA: TGCGCCAGCAGCTTGAGGGGGGGCTTCGACGAGACCCAGTACTTC; CDR3 protein: CASSLRGGFDETQYF
V gene: TRBV4-2; clone size: few; J gene: TRBJ1-3; D gene: TRBD1; CDR3 DNA: TGTGCCAGCAGCCACCCGATGTTGAGACAGGGGGCAAAAGGAAACACCATATATTTT; CDR3 protein: CASSHPMLRQGAKGNTIYF
V gene: TRBV18; clone size: NA; J gene: TRBJ1-5; D gene: NA; CDR3 DNA: TGTGCCAGCTCACCAGGGGGGAATGGACAGCCCCAGCATTTT; CDR3 protein: CASSPGGNGQPQHF
V gene: TRBV25-1; clone size: NA; J gene: TRBJ2-5; D gene: TRBD2; CDR3 DNA: TGTGCCAGCAGTGATGGCGGGGGGCCGGTAAAAGAGACCCAGTACTTC; CDR3 protein: CASSDGGGPVKETQYF
V gene: TRBV5-1; clone size: NA; J gene: TRBJ2-3; D gene: TRBD2; CDR3 DNA: TGCGCCAGCAGCCCCGCCTTTGCTAGCGGGGCTACAGATACGCAGTATTTT; CDR3 protein: CASSPAFASGATDTQYF
V gene: TRBV15; clone size: NA; J gene: TRBJ1-5; D gene: TRBD1; CDR3 DNA: TGTGCCACCAGCAGAGATAGGGCCGCAGGGGGCAGGCAGCCCCAGCATTTT; CDR3 protein: CATSRDRAAGGRQPQHF
V gene: TRBV30; clone size: few; J gene: TRBJ2-5; D gene: TRBD2; CDR3 DNA: TGTGCCTCTCTAGCGGGGGGGAAAGAGACCCAGTACTTC; CDR3 protein: CASLAGGKETQYF
V gene: TRBV19; clone size: NA; J gene: TRBJ2-5; D gene: NA; CDR3 DNA: TGTGCCAGTAGTACAACGGGACATCTCGGAGAGACCCAGTACTTC; CDR3 protein: CASSTTGHLGETQYF
V gene: TRBV19; clone size: NA; J gene: TRBJ1-4; D gene: NA; CDR3 DNA: TGTGCCAGTAGTATTGCGGGGACGGGTGAAAAACTGTTTTTT; CDR3 protein: CASSIAGTGEKLFF
V gene: TRBV5-1; clone size: NA; J gene: TRBJ1-6; D gene: NA; CDR3 DNA: TGCGCCAGCAGCTTGATAGTGAGTTCGGGGGGCTTGGATTCACCCCTCCACTTT; CDR3 protein: CASSLIVSSGGLDSPLHF
V gene: TRBV7-3; clone size: NA; J gene: TRBJ2-1; D gene: TRBD2; CDR3 DNA: TGTGCCAGCAGCTTAGATGGGCTAGCGGGGGGCTACAATGAGCAGTTCTTC; CDR3 protein: CASSLDGLAGGYNEQFF
V gene: TRBV5-1; clone size: once; J gene: TRBJ2-3; D gene: NA; CDR3 DNA: TGCGCCAGCAGATCGGGTATTGGTGGCAGCACAGATACGCAGTATTTT; CDR3 protein: CASRSGIGGSTDTQYF
V gene: TRBV6-1; clone size: NA; J gene: TRBJ2-3; D gene: NA; CDR3 DNA: TGTGCCAGCAGTGAATACACAGATACGCAGTATTTT; CDR3 protein: CASSEYTDTQYF
V gene: TRBV4-2; clone size: NA; J gene: TRBJ2-3; D gene: TRBD2; CDR3 DNA: TGTGCCAGCAGCCAAGATCGGCGGACTAGCGGGGGGTCTAGCACAGATACGCAGTATTTT; CDR3 protein: CASSQDRRTSGGSSTDTQYF
V gene: TRBV30; clone size: NA; J gene: TRBJ2-6; D gene: NA; CDR3 DNA: TGTGCCTCAGGGGGGCAGCTCTCTGGGGCCAACGTCCTGACTTTC; CDR3 protein: CASGGQLSGANVLTF
V gene: TRBV7-2; clone size: NA; J gene: TRBJ2-7; D gene: NA; CDR3 DNA: TGTGCCAGCAGCTTAGTCGACAGTCCCGAGCAGTACTTC; CDR3 protein: CASSLVDSPEQYF
V gene: TRBV7-3; clone size: NA; J gene: TRBJ2-1; D gene: TRBD2; CDR3 DNA: TGTGCCAGCAGCTTCTCTAGCGGGGACGATGAGCAGTTCTTC; CDR3 protein: CASSFSSGDDEQFF
V gene: TRBV27; clone size: NA; J gene: TRBJ2-5; D gene: TRBD2; CDR3 DNA: TGTGCCAGCAGTATACGGACTAGCCAAGAGACCCAGTACTTC; CDR3 protein: CASSIRTSQETQYF
V gene: TRBV5-6; clone size: NA; J gene: TRBJ1-6; D gene: NA; CDR3 DNA: TGTGCCAGCACCAACAGGGCTTATAATTCACCCCTCCACTTT; CDR3 protein: CASTNRAYNSPLHF